These T cell receptor beta chains were read from a single sample in a study of blood T cell repertoires in COVID-19. Generated by immunoSEQ multiplex PCR, the TCRdb table keeps only in-frame clones and is missing some. The sample has about 350,000 clones, less than 90% seen once. The material sequenced was PBMCs or T cells enriched from blood (not recorded which). These receptors were collected from a woman under 40 who had recovered from COVID-19. Each CDR3 is given without its conserved first and last residue.

CDR3	J	V
ASRRTGTVYEQY	TRBJ2-7	TRBV25-1
ASSERDRGNRALH	TRBJ1-6	TRBV4-3
ASGTGDTEAF	TRBJ1-1	TRBV9
ASSFGTGPRDSPLH	TRBJ1-6	TRBV5-1
ASSYGKSGMNTEAF	TRBJ1-1	TRBV6-5
ASSSQGAGQGPQH	TRBJ1-5	TRBV7-8
ASSLYVTGELF	TRBJ2-2	TRBV11-3
ASSFLVRDRGLTGSYEQY	TRBJ2-7	TRBV5-8
ASSRISGGSYNEQF	TRBJ2-1	TRBV27
ASSAGDRGLLNEQF	TRBJ2-1	TRBV2
AISEGRTSGANVLT	TRBJ2-6	TRBV10-3
ASQGPGGDGYT	TRBJ1-2	TRBV25-1
ASKITGGGKNIQY	TRBJ2-4	TRBV19
ASRPRGSNQPQH	TRBJ1-5	TRBV10-2
AFLGVEKLF	TRBJ1-4	TRBV30
AWRPTGGPYEQY	TRBJ2-7	TRBV30
ASRTRQGYGYT	TRBJ1-2	TRBV6-5
ASSPLAGEETQY	TRBJ2-5	TRBV5-6
ASSTSSGGASTDTQY	TRBJ2-3	TRBV13
ASSSQDRFTGNTIY	TRBJ1-3	TRBV28
ASSKQGADTGELF	TRBJ2-2	TRBV21-1
ASSVAGMGANTEAF	TRBJ1-1	TRBV9